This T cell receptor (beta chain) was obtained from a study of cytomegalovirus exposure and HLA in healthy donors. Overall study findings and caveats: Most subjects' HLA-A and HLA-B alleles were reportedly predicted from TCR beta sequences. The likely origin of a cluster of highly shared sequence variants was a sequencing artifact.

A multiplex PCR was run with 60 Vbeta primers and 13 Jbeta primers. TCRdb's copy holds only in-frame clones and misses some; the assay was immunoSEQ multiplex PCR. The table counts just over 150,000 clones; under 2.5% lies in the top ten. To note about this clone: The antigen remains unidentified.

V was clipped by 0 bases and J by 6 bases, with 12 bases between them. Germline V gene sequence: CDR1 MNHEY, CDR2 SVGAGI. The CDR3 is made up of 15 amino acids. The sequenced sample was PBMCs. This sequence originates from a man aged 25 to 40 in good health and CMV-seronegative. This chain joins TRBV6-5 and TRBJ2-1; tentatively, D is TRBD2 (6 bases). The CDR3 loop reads CASSYSPGLGNEQFF. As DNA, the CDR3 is TGTGCCAGCAGTTACTCACCGGGACTCGGCAATGAGCAGTTCTTC.